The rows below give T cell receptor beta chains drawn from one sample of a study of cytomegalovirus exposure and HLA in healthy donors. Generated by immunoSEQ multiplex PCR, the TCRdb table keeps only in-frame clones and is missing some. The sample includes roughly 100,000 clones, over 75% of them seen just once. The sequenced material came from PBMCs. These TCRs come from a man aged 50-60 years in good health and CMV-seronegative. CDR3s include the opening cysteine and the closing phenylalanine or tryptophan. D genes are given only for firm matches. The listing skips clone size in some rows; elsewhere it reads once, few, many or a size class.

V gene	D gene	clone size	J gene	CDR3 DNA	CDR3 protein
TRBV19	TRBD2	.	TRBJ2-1	TGTGCCAGTACCCAATTTGAGATCCGGACTAGCGGAAATGAGCAGTTCTTC	CASTQFEIRTSGNEQFF
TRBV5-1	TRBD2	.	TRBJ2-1	TGCGCCAGCAGCTTGGCCCAGATACCGGGACTAGCGGAGCAGTTCTTC	CASSLAQIPGLAEQFF
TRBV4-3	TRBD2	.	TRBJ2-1	TGCGCCAGCAGCCAAGAAGGTGGGCGGGGGACGTCCTACAATGAGCAGTTCTTC	CASSQEGGRGTSYNEQFF
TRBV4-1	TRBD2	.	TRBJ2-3	TGCGCCAGCAGCCAAGTTGGACCGACTAGCGGAGTTCCTAGCACAGATACGCAGTATTTT	CASSQVGPTSGVPSTDTQYF
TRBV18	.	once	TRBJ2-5	TGTGCCAGCTCCCTCGGTCAAGAGACCCAGTACTTC	CASSLGQETQYF
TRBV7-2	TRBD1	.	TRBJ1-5	TGTGCCAGCAGCCAGGGGGAGGGCAATCAGCCCCAGCATTTT	CASSQGEGNQPQHF
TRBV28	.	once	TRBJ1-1	TGTGCCAGCAGTCTAGGGAGAACTGAAGCTTTCTTT	CASSLGRTEAFF
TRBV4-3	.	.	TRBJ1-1	TGCGCCAGCAGCCAAGATTACAGGCCGAACACTGAAGCTTTCTTT	CASSQDYRPNTEAFF
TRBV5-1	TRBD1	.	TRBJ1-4	TGCGCCAGCAAACGGACAGGAGGGGATGAAAAACTGTTTTTT	CASKRTGGDEKLFF
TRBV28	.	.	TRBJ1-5	TGTGCCAGCAGTTTCTCAGGGGCACGGAATCAGCCCCAGCATTTT	CASSFSGARNQPQHF
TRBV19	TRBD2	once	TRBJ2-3	TGTGCCAGTAGTATCGGACTAGCGGGAGGTGGCACAGATACGCAGTATTTT	CASSIGLAGGGTDTQYF
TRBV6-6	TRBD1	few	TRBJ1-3	TGTGCCAGCCGTCCAGGGGGAAGCTCTGGAAACACCATATATTTT	CASRPGGSSGNTIYF
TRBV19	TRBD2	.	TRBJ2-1	TGTGCCAGTAGTATAGATGTCGAAGCGGGGAGATACAATGAGCAGTTCTTC	CASSIDVEAGRYNEQFF
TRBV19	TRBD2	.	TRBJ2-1	TGTGCCAGTAGTATGGGTCTAGCGGGGACCCAGCAGTTCTTC	CASSMGLAGTQQFF
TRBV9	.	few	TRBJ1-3	TGTGCCAGCAGCGTAGAGGGAGGAGGCGTCTCTGGAAACACCATATATTTT	CASSVEGGGVSGNTIYF
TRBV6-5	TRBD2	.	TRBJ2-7	TGTGCCAGCAGTCGCACTAGCGGGGACTACGAGCAGTACTTC	CASSRTSGDYEQYF
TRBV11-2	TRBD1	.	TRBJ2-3	TGTGCCAGCAGCTTAGAACAGGGGGCTACGCAGTATTTT	CASSLEQGATQYF
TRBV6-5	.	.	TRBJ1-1	TGTGCCACCAGACCCGGGGGAGGGATCACTGAAGCTTTCTTT	CATRPGGGITEAFF
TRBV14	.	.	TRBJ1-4	TGTGCCAGCAGCCTCGGTGGGGGCGGTGAAAAACTGTTTTTT	CASSLGGGGEKLFF
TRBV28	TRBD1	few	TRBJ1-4	TGTGCCAGCAGTCCGCCGGGACAGGGCTATTTTGAAGAAAAACTGTTTTTT	CASSPPGQGYFEEKLFF
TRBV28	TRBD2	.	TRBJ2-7	TGTGCCAGCAGTTCGAGCGGGAGGGCATTCCACGAGCAGTACTTC	CASSSSGRAFHEQYF
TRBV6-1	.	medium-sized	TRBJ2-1	TGTGCCAGCAGTGAGGCGGACAGCTCCTACAATGAGCAGTTCTTC	CASSEADSSYNEQFF
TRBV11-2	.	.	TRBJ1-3	TGTGCCAGCAGCTCCTTAGGGGGTTACTCTGGAAACACCATATATTTT	CASSSLGGYSGNTIYF
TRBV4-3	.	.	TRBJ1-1	TGCGCCAGCAAGGCGGGCAGTGGCACTGAAGCTTTCTTT	CASKAGSGTEAFF
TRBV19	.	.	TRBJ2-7	TGTGCCAGTAGTATACCCGGTAACCCCTACGAGCAGTACTTC	CASSIPGNPYEQYF
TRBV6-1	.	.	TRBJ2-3	TGTGCCAGCAGCCATACAGGGACGACAGATACGCAGTATTTT	CASSHTGTTDTQYF
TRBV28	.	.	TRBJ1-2	TGTGCCAGCAGTTTATCATTCGGACAGTATGGCTACACCTTC	CASSLSFGQYGYTF
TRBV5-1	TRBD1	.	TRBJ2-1	TGCGCCAGCACTCCGGGTGAGGGGGCCCACAATGAGCAGTTCTTC	CASTPGEGAHNEQFF
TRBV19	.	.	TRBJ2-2	TGTGCCAGCCGACAGGACAGAGGTACCGGGGAGCTGTTTTTT	CASRQDRGTGELFF
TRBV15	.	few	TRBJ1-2	TGTGCCACCAGTCCGAGATTTACATCCCCGGGGTATGGCTACACCTTC	CATSPRFTSPGYGYTF
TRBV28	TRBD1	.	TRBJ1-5	TGTGCCAGCTACCCATCGACAGGGGGCAATCAGCCCCAGCATTTT	CASYPSTGGNQPQHF
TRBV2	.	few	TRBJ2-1	TGTGCCAGCAGTGAAACGGCGGGAATGCAGTTCTTC	CASSETAGMQFF